A selection of T cell receptor beta chains follows, all from one sample in a study of shared clonotypes between healthy human individuals. Here immunoSEQ multiplex PCR was the method, and the copy in TCRdb shows in-frame clones only, minus some. The sample has some 1 million clones, about 75% seen once; the top ten hold roughly 1.4%. Sequenced: memory CD4+ T cells sorted from blood. Every receptor here comes from a man younger than 30 in good health. CDR3s include the opening cysteine and the closing phenylalanine or tryptophan. Clone size appears in some rows only: once, few, many, or a class for an expanded clone.

TRBV5-1,-,TRBJ1-2,CASSLGSMTNYGYTF
TRBV19,-,TRBJ1-5,CASIGQAYSNQPQHF
TRBV29-1,many,TRBJ2-2,CSVFGQSNTGELFF
TRBV1,-,TRBJ2-6,CTSRQSRANVLTF
TRBV10-1,once,TRBJ1-1,CASSPGTNTEAFF
TRBV5-4,few,TRBJ1-2,CASSLDPQGTYGYTF
TRBV30,-,TRBJ1-2,CAWSRVNYGYTF
TRBV11-2,-,TRBJ1-1,CASSLGTGIAEAFF
TRBV5-6,-,TRBJ2-6,CASSPRGGGAGANVLTF
TRBV10-3,-,TRBJ2-7,CASNEFPYYEQYF
TRBV2,few,TRBJ1-5,CASSPGTGSQPQHF
TRBV10-3,-,TRBJ1-3,CAISESGQGNTIYF
TRBV19,-,TRBJ2-2,CASSSGSANTGELFF
TRBV5-6,-,TRBJ1-2,CASSLDPSYGYTF
TRBV6-1,-,TRBJ2-7,CASRAPGLARYEQYF
TRBV5-1,-,TRBJ1-1,CASSLVGQGIGANTEAFF
TRBV25-1,-,TRBJ2-1,CASRGGAYNEQFF
TRBV28,-,TRBJ1-5,CASSFMGRQANQPQHF
TRBV5-8,-,TRBJ1-5,CASSSGQLSNQPQHF
TRBV7-9,-,TRBJ1-2,CASSLAGFGYTF
TRBV7-8,-,TRBJ1-4,CASSPGTGGEKLFF
TRBV2,-,TRBJ1-5,CASRTTGAFDQPQHF
TRBV7-9,-,TRBJ2-6,CASSLRPGDSGANVLTF
TRBV7-9,-,TRBJ2-7,CASSPGGSSYEQYF
TRBV29-1,-,TRBJ1-1,CSVSPPGAFTEAFF
TRBV19,-,TRBJ1-5,CASHSGTGGSNQPQHF
TRBV7-6,-,TRBJ2-1,CASSTRDSRGGYNEQFF
TRBV5-1,-,TRBJ2-5,CASTPGQYQETQYF
TRBV6-6,-,TRBJ2-5,CASSLSGQETQYF
TRBV6-1,-,TRBJ1-5,CASSDSKGYQPQHF
TRBV7-6,-,TRBJ2-2,CASSLGPSGYTGELFF
TRBV6-5,few,TRBJ1-1,CASSFGQGEAFF
TRBV7-2,-,TRBJ1-2,CASSLLADLYGYTF
TRBV20-1,-,TRBJ2-5,CSAFGTEAQYF
TRBV30,-,TRBJ2-3,CAWSLTSGKDTQYF
TRBV27,-,TRBJ2-2,CASSSGLWAGELFF
TRBV7-9,-,TRBJ2-2,CASSLIAGANTGELFF
TRBV6-5,-,TRBJ1-1,CASQENTEAFF
TRBV4-1,-,TRBJ1-3,CASSQPREARNTIYF
TRBV6-1,-,TRBJ1-1,CASRPDKNTEAFF
TRBV30,-,TRBJ1-4,CAWSTGRGTNEKLFF
TRBV27,-,TRBJ1-6,CASSPHRDSYNSPLHF
TRBV7-3,many,TRBJ1-6,CASSLGAGPPLHF
TRBV7-9,few,TRBJ1-1,CASTRSKGAFF
TRBV19,few,TRBJ2-1,CASMVGIEQFF
TRBV11-3,once,TRBJ2-2,CASSFTSGELFF
TRBV5-1,few,TRBJ1-3,CASSLMQGAGGNTIYF
TRBV7-6,-,TRBJ2-1,CASSPRTDTYNEQFF
TRBV11-2,-,TRBJ1-1,CASSFSGKSTEAFF
TRBV7-2,-,TRBJ1-2,CASSLPEGGRGAQGYTF
TRBV5-1,-,TRBJ1-5,CASSRQGFNQPQHF
TRBV6-5,-,TRBJ1-2,CASSYRGLYGYTF
TRBV7-2,-,TRBJ2-7,CASSAAYEQYF
TRBV5-1,-,TRBJ2-1,CASSPSTKYNEQFF
TRBV28,-,TRBJ1-1,CASGRQVAEAFF
TRBV18,-,TRBJ1-2,CASSPLGRGDYGYTF
TRBV4-3,-,TRBJ2-6,CASSQDLGTAGANVLTF
TRBV6-1,-,TRBJ1-5,CASSQHPGTEQPQHF
TRBV28,-,TRBJ1-6,CASSLGQGETSPLHF